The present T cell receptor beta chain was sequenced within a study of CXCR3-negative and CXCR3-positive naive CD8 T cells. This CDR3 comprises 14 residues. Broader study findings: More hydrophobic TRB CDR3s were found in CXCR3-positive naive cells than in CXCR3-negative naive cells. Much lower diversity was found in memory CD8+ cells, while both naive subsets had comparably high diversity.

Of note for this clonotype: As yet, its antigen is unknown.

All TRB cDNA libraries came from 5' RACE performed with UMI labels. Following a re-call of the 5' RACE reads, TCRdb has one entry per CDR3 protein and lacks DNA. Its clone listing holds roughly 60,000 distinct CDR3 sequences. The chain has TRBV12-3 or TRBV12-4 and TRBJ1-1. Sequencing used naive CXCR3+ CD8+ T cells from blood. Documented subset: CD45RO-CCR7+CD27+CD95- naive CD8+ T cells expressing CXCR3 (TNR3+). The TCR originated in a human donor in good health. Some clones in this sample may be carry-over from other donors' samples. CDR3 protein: CASSLASVETEAFF.